This T cell receptor beta chain is from a study of regulatory T cells in long-lasting Graves disease. General study results and limits: Fewer public clonotypes were shared by new patients (roughly 910) than by persistent patients (2,741). It is possible that accuracy was reduced by the small size of the sample.

This clonotype was observed a handful of times. Its antigen remains unidentified. A much larger clone differs from this one at a single base, so this may be a read error. Time point defined: newly diagnosed GD, antithyroid drugs for less than 3 months. PBMC-extracted RNA yielded the TCR library. This CDR3 has 13 residues. Looked up from germline, CDR1 is SGHDT and CDR2 is YYEEEE. J lost 6 bases, V lost 7 bases, and 8 bases had no gene match. Arm-PCR of CDR3 regions and iRepertoire HTBI primers were used to build TCR beta libraries. TCRdb ran MiXCR on the multiplex PCR reads and lists one entry per CDR3 protein. The sample holds around 320,000 distinct CDR3 sequences, about a sixth seen once. These sequences were also reported in another study, on T cells in Graves' hyperthyroidism and ophthalmopathy. That investigation notes: Patients with uncontrolled infections, other autoimmune diseases, pregnancy or lactation were excluded. The TCR CDR3 was amplified in a first-round RT-PCR using the HTBI primer set.

The receptor was derived from a man aged 35 to 55 with Graves disease. This sequence joins TRBV5-6 and TRBJ2-5, with TRBD2 matching 8 bases. The specimen comprised peripheral blood mononuclear cells (PBMCs), sampled at new diagnosis, from a patient treated with antithyroid drugs. The CDR3 protein is CASGQTSAKTQYF. Written as DNA, the CDR3 is TGTGCCAGCGGCCAGACTAGCGCGAAGACCCAGTACTTC.